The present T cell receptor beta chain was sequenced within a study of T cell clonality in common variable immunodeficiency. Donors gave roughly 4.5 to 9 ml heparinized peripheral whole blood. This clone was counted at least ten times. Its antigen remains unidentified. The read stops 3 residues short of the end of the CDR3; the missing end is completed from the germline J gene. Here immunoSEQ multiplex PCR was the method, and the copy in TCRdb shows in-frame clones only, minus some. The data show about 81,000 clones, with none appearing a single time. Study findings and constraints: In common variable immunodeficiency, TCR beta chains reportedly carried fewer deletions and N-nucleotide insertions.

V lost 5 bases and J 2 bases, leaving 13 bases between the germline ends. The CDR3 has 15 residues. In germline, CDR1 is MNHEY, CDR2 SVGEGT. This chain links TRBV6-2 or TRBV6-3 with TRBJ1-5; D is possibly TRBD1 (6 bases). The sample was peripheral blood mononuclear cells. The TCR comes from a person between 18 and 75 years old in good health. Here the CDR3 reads CASSVTGLGNQPQHF. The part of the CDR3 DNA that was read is TGTGCCAGCAGTGTCACAGGGTTAGGCAATCAGCCC.